This TCR beta chain was identified in a study of blood T cell repertoires in COVID-19. Overall study context: PBMCs, B-cell-depleted T cells, or T cells were the source of the cDNA or gDNA that made up the material.

This clone was counted once. Methods used by the authors: By means of reference gene primer amplification, nucleated cell counts were estimated. The protocol was immunoSEQ multiplex PCR, while the TCRdb copy is restricted to in-frame clones and leaves out a portion. That table gives V, J and clone size, and the DNA gave D and trimming. The sample includes 110,000 to 150,000 clones, 75% to 90% of them seen just once. The CDR3 consists of 14 residues. V lost 5 bases to trimming and J lost 10 bases; unmatched junction nucleotides: 10. Germline values: CDR1 MNHNY, CDR2 SVGAGI (reference sequence). V gene TRBV6-6 combines with J gene TRBJ1-5; TRBD1 aligns across 8 bases. The receptor was derived from a woman aged 55-70 years with active COVID-19. Sequencing was done on a sample of peripheral blood. Here the CDR3 DNA reads TGTGCCAGCAGTACAAGGACAGGGATCCAACCCCAGCATTTT. Encoded protein: CASSTRTGIQPQHF.